This T cell receptor (beta chain) was observed in a study of T cell responses to AZD1222 COVID-19 vaccine. Findings of the study overall: Per reports, nearly half of all spike-specific TCRs target regions that are unmutated in variants. Receipt of two AZD1222 doses was followed by a rise in Spike-specific TCR breadth and depth.

This clone has a single count. Its antigen is still unknown. Profiled with immunoSEQ multiplex PCR; TCRdb holds only in-frame clones, not every one. Of more than 100,000 clones listed, roughly 88% were seen once; the top ten hold 3.5% to 4.5%. The CDR3 spans 13 residues. Germline CDR1 is SGHTA and CDR2 is FQGNSA. V dropped 3 bases and J dropped 3 bases, with 8 bases sitting between them. The sequenced sample was peripheral blood, obtained on day 0 of AZD1222 vaccination. The chain recombines TRBV7-2 with TRBJ1-1; D uncertain. The clonotype comes from an adult in good health. The CDR3 region has the DNA TGTGCCAGCAGCTTCAATGGGGACACTGAAGCTTTCTTT. It translates to CASSFNGDTEAFF.